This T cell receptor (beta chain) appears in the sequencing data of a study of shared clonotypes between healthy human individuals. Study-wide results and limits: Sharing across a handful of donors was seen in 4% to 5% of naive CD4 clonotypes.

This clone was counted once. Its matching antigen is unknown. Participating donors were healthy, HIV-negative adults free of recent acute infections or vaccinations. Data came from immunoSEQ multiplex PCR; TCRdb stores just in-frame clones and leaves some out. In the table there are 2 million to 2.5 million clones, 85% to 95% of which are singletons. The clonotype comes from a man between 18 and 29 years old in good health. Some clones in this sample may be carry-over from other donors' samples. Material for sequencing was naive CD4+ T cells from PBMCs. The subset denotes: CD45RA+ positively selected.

CDR3 bases: TGTGCCAGCAGTTACGACGGTCGAAGCACAGATACGCAGTATTTT. Translating it yields CASSYDGRSTDTQYF. The J gene is TRBJ2-3, the V gene TRBV6-5, with unresolved D. This CDR3 spans 15 amino acids. In germline, CDR1 is MNHEY, CDR2 SVGAGI. Trimming left V 2 bases short and J 0 bases short, with 9 bases between.